This T cell receptor beta chain originates from a study of control samples from healthy donors and cancer patients. This CDR3 has 12 residues. The V end lost 3 bases, the J end lost 4 bases, and 6 bases lay between the germline ends. Germline assignment: CDR1 SGHNT and CDR2 YENEEA. Sequenced by immunoSEQ multiplex PCR; TCRdb stores in-frame clones only, minus some. The table lists some 150,000 clones, nearly 96% of them singletons. This TCR derives from a woman aged 25 to 45 in good health. The sequencing input was blood. V usage is TRBV11-3 and J usage is TRBJ1-1; weak D call: TRBD1 (5 bases). This CDR3 is CASSLGVTEAFF. Here the CDR3 DNA reads TGTGCCAGCAGCTTGGGGGTCACTGAAGCTTTCTTT.